This TCR beta chain was recorded in a study of T cell repertoires in ileal Crohn's disease. Whole-study context: At surgery, under 40% of patients smoked, with median disease duration roughly 7.2 years. Study conclusions and caveats: Endoscopic recurrence occurred in every patient whose clonality exceeded 26.8%.

The data were produced by immunoSEQ multiplex PCR, yet TCRdb's version contains in-frame clones alone and is incomplete. Among approximately 13,000 clones listed, 78% were seen once. V was pared by 1 base and J by 2 bases, with 2 bases of the junction left unmatched. Per germline, CDR1 SEHNR and CDR2 FQNEAQ (reference sequence). CDR3 length: 16 amino acids. A few counts support this clone. Its specificity is not known. The clonotype was recovered from an adult with Crohn's disease. The V gene is TRBV7-9, the J gene TRBJ2-5; 12 bases are a match to TRBD1. The sequencing input was ileal tissue. The CDR3 DNA sequence: TGTGCCAGCAGCTTAGGGGACAGGGGGCATCAAGAGACCCAGTACTTC. This encodes CASSLGDRGHQETQYF.